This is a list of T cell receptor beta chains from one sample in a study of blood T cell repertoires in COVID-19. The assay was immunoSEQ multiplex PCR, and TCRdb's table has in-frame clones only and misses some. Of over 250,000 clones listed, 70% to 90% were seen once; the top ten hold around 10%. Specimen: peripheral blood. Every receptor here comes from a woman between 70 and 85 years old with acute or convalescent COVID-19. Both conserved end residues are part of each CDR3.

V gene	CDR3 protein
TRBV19	CASAGGEDTEAFF
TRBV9	CASSWSGDTQYF
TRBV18	CASSPRRDSSPNYGYTF
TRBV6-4	CASTAGQGSTEAFF
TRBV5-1	CASSATSGELQETQYF
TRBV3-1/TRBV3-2	CASSQISGGEYGYTF
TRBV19	CASSGTGSSNRSPLHF
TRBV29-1	CSVVSGRSSYEQYF
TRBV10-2	CASSDLGTAGTRLQHF
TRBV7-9	CASSLLQGSAEKLFF
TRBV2	CASSGPGQGFYEQYF
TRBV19	CASSIDTHRGGHQPQHF
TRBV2	CASRGDDYGYTF
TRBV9	CASSLTGVDTQYF
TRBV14	CASSPNRGYSYGYTF
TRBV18	CASSPGDYYSPLHF
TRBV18	CASSPRPGAHGYTF
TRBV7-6	CASSSPTSGGVYEQYF
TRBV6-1	CASSDYPTGQSLRGEKLFF
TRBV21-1	CASSARRGRPTAYNEQFF
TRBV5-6	CASSYDGGNTEAFF
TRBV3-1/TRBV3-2	CASSQDWGGNRQETQYF
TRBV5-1	CASSTRGQTSGTEAFF
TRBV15	CATSRDLPGRGQPQHF
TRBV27	CASSFSVGVAFYNSPLHF
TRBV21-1	CASSSRERQAPLYGNTIYF
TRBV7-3	CASSLNPGSSYGYTF
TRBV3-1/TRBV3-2	CASSQDPRAWAFF
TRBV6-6	CASRGGAANYGYTF
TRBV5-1	CASSLGGKDGYTF
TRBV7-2	CASSARTGGEYEQYF
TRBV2	CASSSVKNTEAFF
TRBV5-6	CASSLQGYEQYF
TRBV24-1	CATSDPGALDGELFF
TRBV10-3	CAISRGLENNEQFF
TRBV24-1	CATSGGPGQNYEQYF
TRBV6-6	CASREEVTGAFF
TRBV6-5	CASGRDLTDTQYF
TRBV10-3	CAISDRTGERWGEQYF
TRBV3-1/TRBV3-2	CASSQAGNTEAFF
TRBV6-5	CASRTGSVGDTQYF
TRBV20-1	CSDLVRYF
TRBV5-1	CASSLKQNTEAFF
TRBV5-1	CASSTRQGGETQYF
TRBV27	CASSLIGTRDRVHEQYF
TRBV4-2	CASSQRTGQFQTQYF
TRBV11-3	CASSLGQGTNTGELFF
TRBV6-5	CASSLEAVVDEQFF
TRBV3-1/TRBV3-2	CASSSLTSADTQYF
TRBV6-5	CASSYAAPEGKLFF
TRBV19	CASIPGGAGVNEQFF
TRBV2	CASSEMGRKGYEQYF
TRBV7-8	CASSRWDGRQTEAFF
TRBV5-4	CASRALGQDTQYF